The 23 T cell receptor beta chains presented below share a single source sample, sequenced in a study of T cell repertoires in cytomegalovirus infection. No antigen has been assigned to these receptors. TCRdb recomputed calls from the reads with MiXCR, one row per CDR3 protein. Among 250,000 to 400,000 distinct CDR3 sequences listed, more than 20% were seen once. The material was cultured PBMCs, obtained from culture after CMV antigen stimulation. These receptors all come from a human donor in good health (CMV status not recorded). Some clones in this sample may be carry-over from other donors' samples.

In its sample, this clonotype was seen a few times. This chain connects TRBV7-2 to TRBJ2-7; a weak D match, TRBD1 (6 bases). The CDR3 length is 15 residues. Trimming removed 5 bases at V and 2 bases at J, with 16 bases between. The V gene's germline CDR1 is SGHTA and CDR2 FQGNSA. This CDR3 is CASSPPWAGAYEQYF. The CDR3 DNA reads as TGTGCCAGCAGCCCCCCCTGGGCAGGGGCCTACGAGCAGTACTTC.

CDR3 region: CASKRDRGRASGNNEQFF. CDR3 sequence (DNA): TGTGCCAGTAAGCGGGACAGGGGACGAGCTAGCGGCAACAATGAGCAGTTCTTC. The chain joins TRBV19 to TRBJ2-1; 10 bases are a match to TRBD1. Germline assignment: CDR1 LNHDA and CDR2 SQIVND (reference sequence). J lost 5 bases, V lost 7 bases, and 17 bases had no gene match. The length of the CDR3 is 18 residues.

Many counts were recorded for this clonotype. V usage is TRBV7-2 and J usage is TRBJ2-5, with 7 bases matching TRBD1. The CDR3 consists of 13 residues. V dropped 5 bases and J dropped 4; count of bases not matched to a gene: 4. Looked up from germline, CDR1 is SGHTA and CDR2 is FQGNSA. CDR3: CASSLRQGETQYF. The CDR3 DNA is TGTGCCAGCAGCCTGCGACAGGGAGAGACCCAGTACTTC.

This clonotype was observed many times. The CDR3 spells CASSLLPGTGLGNTIYF. The CDR3 DNA follows: TGTGCCAGCAGCCTCCTCCCGGGGACAGGTCTGGGAAACACCATATATTTT. V gene TRBV7-2 combines with J gene TRBJ1-3, with TRBD1 identical over 8 bases. CDR1 SGHTA and CDR2 FQGNSA come from the germline V gene. Unmatched junction bases numbered 13, after V lost 5 bases and J lost 4 bases. The CDR3 covers 17 residues.

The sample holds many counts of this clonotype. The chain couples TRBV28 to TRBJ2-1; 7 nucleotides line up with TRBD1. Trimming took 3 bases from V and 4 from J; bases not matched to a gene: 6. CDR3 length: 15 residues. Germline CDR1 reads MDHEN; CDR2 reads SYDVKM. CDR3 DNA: TGTGCCAGCAGTTTCTGGGGACAGAGGTACAATGAGCAGTTCTTC. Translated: CASSFWGQRYNEQFF.

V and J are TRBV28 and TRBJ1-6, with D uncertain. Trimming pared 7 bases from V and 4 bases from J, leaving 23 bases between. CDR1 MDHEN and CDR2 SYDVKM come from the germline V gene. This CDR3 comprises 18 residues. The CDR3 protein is CASNTVGRGGNYNSPLHF. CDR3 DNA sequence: TGTGCCAGCAACACAGTCGGTCGGGGAGGGAATTATAATTCACCCCTCCACTTT.

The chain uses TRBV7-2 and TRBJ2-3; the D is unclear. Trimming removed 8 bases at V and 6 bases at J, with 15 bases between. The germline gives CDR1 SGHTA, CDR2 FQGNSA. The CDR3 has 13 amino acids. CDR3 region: CASSLSSGDTQYF. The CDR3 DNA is TGTGCCAGCTCTTTGAGTTCTGGGGATACGCAGTATTTT.

This CDR3 reads CASSDPVQTNNYGYTF. CDR3 coding DNA: TGTGCCAGCTCCGACCCGGTACAGACAAATAACTATGGCTACACCTTC. V is TRBV25-1 and J is TRBJ1-2; D remains unclear. V lost 8 bases and J 1 base, leaving 20 bases between the germline ends. CDR3 length equals 16 residues. Germline lookup yields CDR1 MGHDK and CDR2 SYGVNS.

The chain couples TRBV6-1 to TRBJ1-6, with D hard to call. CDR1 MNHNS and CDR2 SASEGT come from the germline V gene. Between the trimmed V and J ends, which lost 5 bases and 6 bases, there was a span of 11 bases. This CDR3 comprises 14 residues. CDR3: CASSYRESNSPLHF. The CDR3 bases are TGTGCCAGCAGTTACCGGGAGAGTAATTCACCCCTCCACTTT.

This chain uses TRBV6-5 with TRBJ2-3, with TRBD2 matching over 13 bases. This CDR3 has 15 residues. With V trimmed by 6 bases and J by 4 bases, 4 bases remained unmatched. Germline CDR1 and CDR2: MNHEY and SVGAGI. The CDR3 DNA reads TGTGCCAGCAGGTGGACTAGCGGGAGACCAGATACGCAGTATTTT. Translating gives CASRWTSGRPDTQYF.

CDR3 coding DNA: TGTGCCAGCAGCTTGAGCCTAAGGACAGGGAGGCCTGAAGCTTTCTTT. It encodes CASSLSLRTGRPEAFF. The chain carries TRBV11-2 and TRBJ1-1; TRBD1 matches at 8 bases. Germline V gives CDR1 SGHAT, CDR2 FQNNGV. CDR3 length equals 16 residues. J lost 6 bases, V lost 3 bases, and 12 bases had no gene match.

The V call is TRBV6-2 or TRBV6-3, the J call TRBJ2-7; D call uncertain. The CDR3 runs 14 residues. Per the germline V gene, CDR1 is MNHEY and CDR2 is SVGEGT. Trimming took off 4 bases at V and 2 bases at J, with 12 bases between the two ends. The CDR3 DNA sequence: TGTGCCAGCAGTTTGAGGAGAAGGGCCTACGAGCAGTACTTC. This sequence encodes CASSLRRRAYEQYF.

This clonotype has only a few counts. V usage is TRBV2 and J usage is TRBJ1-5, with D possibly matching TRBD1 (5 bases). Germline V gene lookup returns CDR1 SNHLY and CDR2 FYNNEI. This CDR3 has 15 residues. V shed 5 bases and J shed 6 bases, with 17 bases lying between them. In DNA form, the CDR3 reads TGTGCCAGCAGTAGGGACCGGCCACAAGGTCAGCCCCAGCATTTT. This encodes CASSRDRPQGQPQHF.

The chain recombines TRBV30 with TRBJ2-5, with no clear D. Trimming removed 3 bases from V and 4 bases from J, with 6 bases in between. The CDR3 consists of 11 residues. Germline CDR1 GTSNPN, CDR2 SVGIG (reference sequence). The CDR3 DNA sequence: TGTGCCTGGAGCGACGGAGAGACCCAGTACTTC. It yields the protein CAWSDGETQYF.

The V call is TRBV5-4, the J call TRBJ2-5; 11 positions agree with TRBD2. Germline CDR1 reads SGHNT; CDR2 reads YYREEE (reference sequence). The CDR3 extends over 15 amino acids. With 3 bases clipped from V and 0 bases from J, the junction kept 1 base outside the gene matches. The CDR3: CASSSGLADQETQYF. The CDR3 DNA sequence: TGTGCCAGCAGCTCGGGACTAGCGGACCAAGAGACCCAGTACTTC.

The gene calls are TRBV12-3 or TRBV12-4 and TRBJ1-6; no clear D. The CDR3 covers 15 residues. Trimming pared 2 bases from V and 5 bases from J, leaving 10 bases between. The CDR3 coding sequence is TGTGCCAGCAGTTTATACGGACCAGATAATTCACCCCTCCACTTT. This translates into CASSLYGPDNSPLHF.

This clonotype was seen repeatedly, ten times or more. The CDR3 protein is CASSLLLGEGEFF. The CDR3 DNA reads as TGTGCCAGCAGTCTCCTTTTGGGGGAGGGCGAGTTCTTC. V gene TRBV12-3 or TRBV12-4 combines with J gene TRBJ2-1; 7 nucleotides align to TRBD2. This CDR3 has 13 residues. Losses at the gene ends were 5 bases for V and 14 bases for J; bases not matched to a gene: 12.

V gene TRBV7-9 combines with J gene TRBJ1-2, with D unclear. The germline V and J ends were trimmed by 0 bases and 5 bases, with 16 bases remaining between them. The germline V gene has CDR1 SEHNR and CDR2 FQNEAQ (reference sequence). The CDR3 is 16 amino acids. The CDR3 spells CASSLAGSPIKYGYTF. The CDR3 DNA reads TGTGCCAGCAGCTTAGCCGGGTCTCCGATAAAATATGGCTACACCTTC.

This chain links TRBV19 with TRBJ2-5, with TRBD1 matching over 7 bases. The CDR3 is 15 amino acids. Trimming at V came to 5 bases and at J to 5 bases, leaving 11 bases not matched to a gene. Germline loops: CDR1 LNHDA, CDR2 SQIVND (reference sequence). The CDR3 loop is CASSPGQLRGETQYF. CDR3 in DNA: TGTGCCAGTAGTCCGGGACAGCTGAGGGGGGAGACCCAGTACTTC.

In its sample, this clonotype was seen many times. The CDR3 is CASSLRGRAEAFF. In nucleotides, the CDR3 is TGTGCCAGCAGCTTACGGGGAAGGGCTGAAGCTTTCTTT. The J gene is TRBJ1-1, the V gene TRBV7-9; D is unclear. This CDR3 spans 13 amino acids. Trimming took 2 bases from V and 6 from J, leaving 10 bases between them. Germline CDR1 SEHNR, CDR2 FQNEAQ (reference sequence). The whole variable domain, remainder taken from reference TRBV7-9 and TRBJ1-1, is DTGVSQNPRHKITKRGQNVTFRCDPISEHNRLYWYRQTLGQGPEFLTYFQNEAQLEKSRLLSDRFSAERPKGSFSTLEIQRTEQGDSAMYLCASSLRGRAEAFFGQGTRLTVV.

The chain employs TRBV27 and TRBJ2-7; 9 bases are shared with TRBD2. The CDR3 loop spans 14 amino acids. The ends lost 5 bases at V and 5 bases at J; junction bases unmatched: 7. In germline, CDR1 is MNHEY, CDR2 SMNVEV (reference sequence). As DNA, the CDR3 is TGTGCCAGCAGTCCGGGACTAGCTATGAACGAGCAGTACTTC. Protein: CASSPGLAMNEQYF.

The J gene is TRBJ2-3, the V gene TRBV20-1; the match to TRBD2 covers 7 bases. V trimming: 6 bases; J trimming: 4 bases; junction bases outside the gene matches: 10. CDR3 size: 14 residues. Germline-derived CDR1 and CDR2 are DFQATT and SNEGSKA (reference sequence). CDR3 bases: TGCAGTGCCCCGCTAATACGGGAGGCAGATACGCAGTATTTT. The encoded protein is CSAPLIREADTQYF.

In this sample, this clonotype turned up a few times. The CDR3 sequence is CASKAPYGYTF. DNA of the CDR3: TGTGCCAGCAAAGCCCCCTATGGCTACACCTTC. The rearrangement uses TRBV2 and TRBJ1-2; D gene unclear. Germline CDR1 and CDR2: SNHLY and FYNNEI. Trimming shortened V by 7 bases and J by 4 bases, and 7 bases separated the two germline ends. CDR3 length: 11 residues.